A selection of T cell receptor beta chains follows, all from one sample in a study of shared T cell receptors in the human thymus. The data were produced by immunoSEQ multiplex PCR, yet TCRdb's version contains in-frame clones alone and is incomplete. In the table there are approximately 400,000 clones, about 95% of which are singletons. The sequenced sample was thymocytes. Receptor source: a human donor. CDR3s include the opening cysteine and the closing phenylalanine or tryptophan. The D gene is left open where the match is weak. Clone size is shown for a subset of rows, as once, few, many or a class of expanded clone.

CASSPTSDRGPFF,TGTGCCAGCAGCCCGACCTCCGACAGGGGGCCTTTCTTT,TRBD1,.,TRBJ1-1,TRBV4-2
CASSWDEAPKHEQYF,TGTGCCAGCAGTTGGGATGAGGCCCCGAAACACGAGCAGTACTTC,.,.,TRBJ2-7,TRBV27
CASRPPDTQYF,TGTGCCAGTAGACCCCCAGATACGCAGTATTTT,.,once,TRBJ2-3,TRBV11-2
CASSFEGRGQYF,TGTGCCAGCAGTTTTGAGGGGCGCGGGCAGTACTTC,.,.,TRBJ2-7,TRBV6-5
CATSRTDGAPFGEQYF,TGTGCCACCAGCCGAACGGACGGCGCACCGTTCGGGGAGCAGTACTTC,.,.,TRBJ2-7,TRBV15
CASSIGQGIDQPQHF,TGTGCCAGTAGTATAGGGCAGGGAATAGATCAGCCCCAGCATTTT,.,.,TRBJ1-5,TRBV19
CASSIDPRDRANTEAFF,TGTGCCAGTAGTATAGATCCCCGGGACAGGGCGAACACTGAAGCTTTCTTT,TRBD1,.,TRBJ1-1,TRBV19
CASSLAREFWGEQYF,TGTGCCAGCAGCTTAGCGAGGGAGTTTTGGGGGGAGCAGTACTTC,.,.,TRBJ2-7,TRBV7-2
CASSLRLVSNEKLFF,TGTGCCAGCAGTCTTCGACTGGTTTCTAATGAAAAACTGTTTTTT,.,.,TRBJ1-4,TRBV28
CASSSPLDRDSEAFF,TGTGCCAGCAGCTCACCCCTAGACAGGGACTCTGAAGCTTTCTTT,TRBD1,.,TRBJ1-1,TRBV7-6
CASSLHMGTTTNEKLFF,TGTGCCAGTAGCCTACACATGGGCACCACAACTAATGAAAAACTGTTTTTT,.,few,TRBJ1-4,TRBV19
CAWSVGHSGNTIYF,TGTGCCTGGAGTGTTGGGCACTCTGGAAACACCATATATTTT,.,.,TRBJ1-3,TRBV30
CASGPPGGGEQFF,TGTGCTAGTGGCCCACCGGGCGGGGGTGAGCAGTTCTTC,TRBD2,.,TRBJ2-1,TRBV12-5
CASSQDSLAGSPEQYF,TGCGCCAGCAGCCAAGATAGCCTAGCGGGATCCCCCGAGCAGTACTTC,TRBD2,.,TRBJ2-7,TRBV4-1
CASSYGQGGKFRNQPQHF,TGTGCCAGCAGCTATGGACAGGGAGGGAAGTTTCGCAATCAGCCCCAGCATTTT,TRBD1,.,TRBJ1-5,TRBV7-4
CSVPGYTF,TGCAGCGTGCCTGGCTACACCTTC,.,.,TRBJ1-2,TRBV29-1
CASSVVSGGGNEQFF,TGTGCCAGCAGCGTAGTGAGCGGAGGAGGCAATGAGCAGTTCTTC,.,.,TRBJ2-1,TRBV9
CSVDHPEDEQFF,TGCAGCGTAGACCACCCGGAGGATGAGCAGTTCTTC,.,.,TRBJ2-1,TRBV29-1
CASSLRQGLGYGYTF,TGTGCCAGCAGTTTAAGGCAGGGACTCGGCTATGGCTACACCTTC,.,.,TRBJ1-2,TRBV27
CASSLYTGGNGPNREKLFF,TGCGCCAGCAGCTTGTACACAGGGGGCAACGGGCCGAACCGTGAAAAACTGTTTTTT,TRBD1,.,TRBJ1-4,TRBV5-1